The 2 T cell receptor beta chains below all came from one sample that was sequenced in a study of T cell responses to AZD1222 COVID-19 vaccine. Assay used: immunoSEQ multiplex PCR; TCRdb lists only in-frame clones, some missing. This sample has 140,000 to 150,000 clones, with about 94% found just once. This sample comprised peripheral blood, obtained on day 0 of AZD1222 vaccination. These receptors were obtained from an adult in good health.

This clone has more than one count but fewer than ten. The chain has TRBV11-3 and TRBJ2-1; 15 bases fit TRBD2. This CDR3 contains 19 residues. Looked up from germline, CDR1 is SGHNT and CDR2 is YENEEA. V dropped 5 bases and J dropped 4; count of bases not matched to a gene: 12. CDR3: CASSEVAGTSGRLYNEQFF. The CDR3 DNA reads TGTGCCAGCAGCGAAGTCGCAGGGACTAGCGGGAGGCTGTACAATGAGCAGTTCTTC.

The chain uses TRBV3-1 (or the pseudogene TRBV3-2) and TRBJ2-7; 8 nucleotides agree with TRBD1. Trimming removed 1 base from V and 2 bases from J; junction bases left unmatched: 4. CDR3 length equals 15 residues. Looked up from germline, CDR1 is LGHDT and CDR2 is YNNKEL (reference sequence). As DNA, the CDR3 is TGTGCCAGCAGCCAAGGGCCACAGGGGGCCTACGAGCAGTACTTC. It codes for CASSQGPQGAYEQYF.